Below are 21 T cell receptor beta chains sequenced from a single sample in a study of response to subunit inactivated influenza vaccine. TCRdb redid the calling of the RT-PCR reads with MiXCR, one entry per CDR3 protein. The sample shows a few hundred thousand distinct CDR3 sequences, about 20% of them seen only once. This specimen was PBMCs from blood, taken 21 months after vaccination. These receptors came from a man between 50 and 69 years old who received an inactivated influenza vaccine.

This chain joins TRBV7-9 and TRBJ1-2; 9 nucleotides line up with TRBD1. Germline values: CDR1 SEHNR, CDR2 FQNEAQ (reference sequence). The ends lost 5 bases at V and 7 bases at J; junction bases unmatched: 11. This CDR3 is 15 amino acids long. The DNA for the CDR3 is TGTGCCAGCAGCCCGCCGGACAGGGGCGCTAGTGGCTACACCTTC. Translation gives CASSPPDRGASGYTF.

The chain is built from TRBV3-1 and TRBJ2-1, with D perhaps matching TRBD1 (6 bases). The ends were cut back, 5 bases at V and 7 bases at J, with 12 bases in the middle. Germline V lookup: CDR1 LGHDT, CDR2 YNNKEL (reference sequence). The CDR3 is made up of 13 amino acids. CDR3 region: CASSSYRANEQFF. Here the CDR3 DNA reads TGTGCCAGCAGCAGTTACAGGGCTAATGAGCAGTTCTTC.

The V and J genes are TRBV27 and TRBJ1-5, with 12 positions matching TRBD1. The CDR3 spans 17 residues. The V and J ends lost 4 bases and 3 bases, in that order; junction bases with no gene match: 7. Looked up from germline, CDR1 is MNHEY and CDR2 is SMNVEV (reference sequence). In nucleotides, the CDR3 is TGTGCCAGCAGTTCCGGGACAGGGGGCGTTTTCAATCAGCCCCAGCATTTT. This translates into CASSSGTGGVFNQPQHF.

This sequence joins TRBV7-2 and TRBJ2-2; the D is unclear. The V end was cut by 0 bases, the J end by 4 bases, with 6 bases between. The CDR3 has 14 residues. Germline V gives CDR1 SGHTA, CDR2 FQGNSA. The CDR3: CASSLAGRTGELFF. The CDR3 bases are TGTGCCAGCAGCTTAGCTGGCCGCACCGGGGAGCTGTTTTTT.

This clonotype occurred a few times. CDR3 protein: CAITGEMDGYTF. The DNA of the CDR3 is TGTGCCATCACGGGGGAGATGGATGGCTACACCTTC. V gene TRBV10-3 combines with J gene TRBJ1-2; a possible D gene is TRBD1 (5 bases). V was pared by 7 bases and J by 6 bases, with 12 bases between. CDR3 length: 12 amino acids. Germline V gives CDR1 ENHRY, CDR2 SYGVKD.

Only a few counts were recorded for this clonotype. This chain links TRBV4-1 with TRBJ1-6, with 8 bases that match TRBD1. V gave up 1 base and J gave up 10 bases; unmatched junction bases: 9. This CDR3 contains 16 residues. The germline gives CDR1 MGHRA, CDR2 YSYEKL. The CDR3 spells CASSQGGRGLGSPLHF. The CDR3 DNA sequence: TGCGCCAGCAGCCAAGGGGGCAGGGGGCTTGGGTCACCCCTCCACTTT.

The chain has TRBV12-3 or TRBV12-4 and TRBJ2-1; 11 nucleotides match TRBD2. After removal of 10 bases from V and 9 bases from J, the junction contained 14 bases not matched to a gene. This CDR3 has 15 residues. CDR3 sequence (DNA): TGTGCCACTCAGGGGCTAGCGGGGGGACCTAGTGAGCAGTTCTTC. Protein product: CATQGLAGGPSEQFF.

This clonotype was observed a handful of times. CDR3 nucleotides: TGCAGTGCTAGAGGACCCCTGAACACCGGGGAGCTGTTTTTT. Protein sequence: CSARGPLNTGELFF. The chain joins TRBV20-1 to TRBJ2-2; D not certain. Trimming shortened V by 1 base and J by 1 base, and 7 bases separated the two germline ends. The CDR3 spans 14 residues. In germline, CDR1 is DFQATT, CDR2 SNEGSKA (reference sequence).

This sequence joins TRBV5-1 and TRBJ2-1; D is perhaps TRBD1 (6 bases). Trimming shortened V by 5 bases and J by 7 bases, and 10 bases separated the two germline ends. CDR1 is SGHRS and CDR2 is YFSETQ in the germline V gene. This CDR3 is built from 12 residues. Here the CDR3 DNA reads TGCGCCAGCAGGCAGGGGAAGAATGAGCAGTTCTTC. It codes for CASRQGKNEQFF.

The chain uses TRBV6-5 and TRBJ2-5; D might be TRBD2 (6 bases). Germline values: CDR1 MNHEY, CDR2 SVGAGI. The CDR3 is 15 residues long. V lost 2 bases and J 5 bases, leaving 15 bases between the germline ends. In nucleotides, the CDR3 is TGTGCCAGCAGTTACCACCAACTGGGGAGGGAGACCCAGTACTTC. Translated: CASSYHQLGRETQYF.

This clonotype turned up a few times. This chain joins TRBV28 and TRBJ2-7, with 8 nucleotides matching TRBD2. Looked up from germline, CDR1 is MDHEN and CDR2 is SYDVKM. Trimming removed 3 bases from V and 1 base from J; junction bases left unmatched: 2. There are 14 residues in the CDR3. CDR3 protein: CASSFRLASYEQYF. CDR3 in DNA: TGTGCCAGCAGTTTTCGACTAGCGTCCTACGAGCAGTACTTC.

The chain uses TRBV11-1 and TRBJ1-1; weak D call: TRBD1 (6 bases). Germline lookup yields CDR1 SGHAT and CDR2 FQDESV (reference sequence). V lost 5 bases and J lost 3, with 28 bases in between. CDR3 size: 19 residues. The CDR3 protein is CASSQTYFPQGGGDTEAFF. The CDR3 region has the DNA TGTGCCAGCAGCCAGACCTACTTCCCACAGGGAGGTGGTGACACTGAAGCTTTCTTT.

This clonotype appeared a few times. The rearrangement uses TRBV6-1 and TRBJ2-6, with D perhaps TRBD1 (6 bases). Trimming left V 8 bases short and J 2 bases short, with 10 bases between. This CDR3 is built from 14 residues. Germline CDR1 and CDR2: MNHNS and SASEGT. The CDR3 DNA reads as TGTGCCAGCCAGAACAGGGCTGGGGCCAACGTCCTGACTTTC. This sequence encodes CASQNRAGANVLTF.

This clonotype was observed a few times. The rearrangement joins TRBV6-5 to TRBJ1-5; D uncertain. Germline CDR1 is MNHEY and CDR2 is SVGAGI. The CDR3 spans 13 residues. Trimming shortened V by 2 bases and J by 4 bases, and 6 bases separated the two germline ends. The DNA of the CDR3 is TGTGCCAGCAGTTACAGGATGAATCAGCCCCAGCATTTT. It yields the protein CASSYRMNQPQHF.

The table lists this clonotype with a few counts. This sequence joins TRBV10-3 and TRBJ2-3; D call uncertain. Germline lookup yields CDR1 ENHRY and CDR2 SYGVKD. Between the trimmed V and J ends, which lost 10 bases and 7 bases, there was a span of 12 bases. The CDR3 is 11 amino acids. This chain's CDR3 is CATLAGYTQYF. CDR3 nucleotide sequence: TGTGCCACCCTGGCCGGGTATACGCAGTATTTT.

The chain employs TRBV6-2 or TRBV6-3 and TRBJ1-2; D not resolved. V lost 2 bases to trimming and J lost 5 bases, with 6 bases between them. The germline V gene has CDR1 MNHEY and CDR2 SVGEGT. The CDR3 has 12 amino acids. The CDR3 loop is CASSYRVYGYTF. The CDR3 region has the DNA TGTGCCAGCAGTTACCGTGTGTATGGCTACACCTTC.

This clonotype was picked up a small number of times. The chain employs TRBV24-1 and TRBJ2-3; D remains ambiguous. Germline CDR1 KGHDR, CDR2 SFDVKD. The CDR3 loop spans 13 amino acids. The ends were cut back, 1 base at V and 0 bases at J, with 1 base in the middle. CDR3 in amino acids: CATSDFSTDTQYF. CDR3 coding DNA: TGTGCCACCAGTGATTTTAGCACAGATACGCAGTATTTT.

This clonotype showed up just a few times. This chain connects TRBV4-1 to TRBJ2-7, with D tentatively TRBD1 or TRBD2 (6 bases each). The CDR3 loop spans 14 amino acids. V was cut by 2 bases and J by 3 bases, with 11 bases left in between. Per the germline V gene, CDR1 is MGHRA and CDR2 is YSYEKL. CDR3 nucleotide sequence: TGCGCCAGCAGCCAAAAGGGGGGAGACTACGAGCAGTACTTC. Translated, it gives CASSQKGGDYEQYF.

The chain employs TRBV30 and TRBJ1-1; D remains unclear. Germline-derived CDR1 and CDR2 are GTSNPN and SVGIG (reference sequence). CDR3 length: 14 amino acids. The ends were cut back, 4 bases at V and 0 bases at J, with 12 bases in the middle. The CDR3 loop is CAWTAGPLNTEAFF. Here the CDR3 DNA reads TGTGCCTGGACCGCTGGACCGTTGAACACTGAAGCTTTCTTT.

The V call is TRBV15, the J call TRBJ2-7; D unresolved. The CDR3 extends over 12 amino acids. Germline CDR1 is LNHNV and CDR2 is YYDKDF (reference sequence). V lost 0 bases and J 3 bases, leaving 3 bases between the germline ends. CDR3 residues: CATSRDGYEQYF. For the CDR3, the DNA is TGTGCCACCAGCAGAGACGGCTACGAGCAGTACTTC.

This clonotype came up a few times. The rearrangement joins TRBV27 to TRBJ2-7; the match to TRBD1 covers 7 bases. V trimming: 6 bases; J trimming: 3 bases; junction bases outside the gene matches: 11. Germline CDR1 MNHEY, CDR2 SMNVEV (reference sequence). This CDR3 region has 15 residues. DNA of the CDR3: TGTGCCAGCAGCCCGAGTACCGGGACAGACTACGAGCAGTACTTC. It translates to CASSPSTGTDYEQYF.